This TCR beta chain was sequenced in a study of T cells expressing NK-cell markers. The CDR3 consists of 16 residues. Each CDR3 protein gets one entry in TCRdb, which reprocessed the 5' RACE reads and gives no DNA. The sample has 500,000 or so distinct CDR3 sequences. The sample consisted of blood T cells: a sorted CD56 or NKG2C T cell subset, CD4+ or CD8+ T cells, or bulk PBMC T cells (not recorded which). The receptor comes from a man younger than 30 in good health. The rearrangement uses TRBV12-3 or TRBV12-4 and TRBJ1-1; TCRdb's D gene call, TRBD1, goes unchecked for lack of DNA. The CDR3: CASSRRGGGAGTEAFF.